This TCR beta chain was sequenced for a study of OX40 agonist ivuxolimab in advanced cancers. Study-level background: Previous treatment with anti-PD-1, anti-PD-L1 or anti-CTLA-4 therapy was allowed; 40% had received some.

General study results and limits: Compared with CD4+, CD8+ T cells on average had more expanded clones.

The V gene's germline CDR1 is SGHRS and CDR2 YFSETQ. This CDR3 comprises 12 residues. V was cut by 4 bases and J by 7 bases, with 9 bases left in between. In regard to this clone: The antigen remains undetermined.

Assay used: immunoSEQ multiplex PCR; TCRdb lists only in-frame clones, some missing. The repertoire includes tens of thousands of clones, about 83% of them detected once, and roughly 16% sits in the top ten. The sequencing here drew on CD4+ or CD8+ T cells sorted from blood, taken in a trial of the OX40 agonist ivuxolimab. The receptor was isolated from an adult with an advanced solid tumor such as melanoma, head and neck, liver or kidney cancer. V and J are TRBV5-1 and TRBJ2-1, with D tentatively TRBD1 (6 bases). For the CDR3, the DNA is TGCGCCAGCAGCGTACAGGGTAATGAGCAGTTCTTC. Translated: CASSVQGNEQFF.